There are a few counts of the clone carrying this TCR beta chain. The CDR3 spans 15 residues. CDR1 is SGHKS, CDR2 YYEKEE, per germline (reference sequence). This record comes from a study of blood T cells in healthy people across ages. Together with a sample-barcoded 5' primer, a J-beta primer mix was included in a second PCR lasting about 6 to 12 cycles. TCRdb re-called the 5' RACE reads through MiXCR, storing one row per CDR3 protein. This table has some 1.7 million distinct CDR3 sequences, 28% appearing once. What was sequenced was blood. V and J are TRBV5-5 and TRBJ2-5; no definite D call. This sequence originates from a woman aged 25-40 years in good health. The CDR3 loop reads CSTAARPTVKETQYF. The CDR3 nucleotides read TGTTCGACCGCAGCCCGCCCCACAGTTAAAGAGACCCAGTACTTC.